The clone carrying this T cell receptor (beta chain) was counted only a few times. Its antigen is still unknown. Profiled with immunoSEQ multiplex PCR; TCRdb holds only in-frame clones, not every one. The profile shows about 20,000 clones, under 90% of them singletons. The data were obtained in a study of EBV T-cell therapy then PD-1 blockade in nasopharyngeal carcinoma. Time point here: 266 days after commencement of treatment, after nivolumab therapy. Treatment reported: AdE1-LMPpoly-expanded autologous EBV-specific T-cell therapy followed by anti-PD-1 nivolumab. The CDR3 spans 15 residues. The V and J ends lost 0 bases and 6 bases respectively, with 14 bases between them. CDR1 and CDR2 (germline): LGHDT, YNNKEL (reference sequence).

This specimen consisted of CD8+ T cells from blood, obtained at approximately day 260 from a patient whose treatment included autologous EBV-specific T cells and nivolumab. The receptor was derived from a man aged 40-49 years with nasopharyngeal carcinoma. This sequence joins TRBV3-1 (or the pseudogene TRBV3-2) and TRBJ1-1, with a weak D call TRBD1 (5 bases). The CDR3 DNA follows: TGTGCCAGCAGCCAAGATCCGGGGGAAGGTTCTGAAGCTTTCTTT. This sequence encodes CASSQDPGEGSEAFF.